This T cell receptor beta chain was sequenced in a study of cytomegalovirus exposure and HLA in healthy donors. Notes on the study in general: The authors confirmed in vitro that a few CMV-associated chains were specific for CMV antigens.

Germline CDR1 is SEHNR and CDR2 is FQNEAQ (reference sequence). This CDR3 comprises 14 residues. Trimming cost V 5 bases and J 3 bases; bases outside gene matches: 6. Details on this clone: Its target is not known.

Assay: immunoSEQ multiplex PCR; the TCRdb copy retains only in-frame clones and omits some. The data show roughly 330,000 clones, roughly 87% seen once. The chain is built from TRBV7-9 and TRBJ1-2; 7 bases match TRBD1. Sequenced: PBMCs. The source of this sequence is a young woman in good health and CMV-seropositive. CDR3 nucleotide sequence: TGTGCCAGCAGCCCCCCAGGGGGGCACTATGGCTACACCTTC. Translated, it gives CASSPPGGHYGYTF.